A selection of T cell receptor beta chains follows, all from one sample in a study of cytomegalovirus exposure and HLA in healthy donors. Clones were read by immunoSEQ multiplex PCR, and TCRdb kept only the in-frame ones, dropping some. This table has more than 150,000 clones, 75% to 90% appearing once. The specimen was PBMCs. These receptors originate from a man aged 18-30 years in good health and CMV-seropositive. Both conserved end residues are trimmed from each CDR3.

v_gene	CDR3aa
TRBV4-3	ASSQEGAGGSYEQY
TRBV2	ASSEQAGGHEQF
TRBV18	ASSATQTSLFEQF
TRBV6-6	ASSYVQGRNTEAF
TRBV2	ASSDEQTEAF
TRBV7-8	ASSLDPDRVEGYT
TRBV6-5	ASSPRQKNYGYT
TRBV6-6	ASSSLFTPWNTEAF
TRBV5-1	ASTPLNSYTQY
TRBV7-2	ASSGQGGGNQPQH
TRBV14	ASSQDPFGNEKLF
TRBV28	ASSRWAAASTDTQY
TRBV7-2	ASSLPSFGDMEKLF
TRBV19	ASTTGWSTDTQY
TRBV14	ASSGTSGIVDEQF
TRBV9	ASSVEGRSGSGNTQY
TRBV9	ASSVSSGSFNEQF
TRBV2	ASSPGGGADTQY
TRBV5-4	ASSSPLGGAGGYT
TRBV15	ATSPLWASGSGMGDTQY
TRBV6-4	ASSDSSGSYNEQF
TRBV27	ASSPGTSAAQTVETQY
TRBV27	ASSIGTGVETQY
TRBV28	ASSLTGTGYSGANVLT